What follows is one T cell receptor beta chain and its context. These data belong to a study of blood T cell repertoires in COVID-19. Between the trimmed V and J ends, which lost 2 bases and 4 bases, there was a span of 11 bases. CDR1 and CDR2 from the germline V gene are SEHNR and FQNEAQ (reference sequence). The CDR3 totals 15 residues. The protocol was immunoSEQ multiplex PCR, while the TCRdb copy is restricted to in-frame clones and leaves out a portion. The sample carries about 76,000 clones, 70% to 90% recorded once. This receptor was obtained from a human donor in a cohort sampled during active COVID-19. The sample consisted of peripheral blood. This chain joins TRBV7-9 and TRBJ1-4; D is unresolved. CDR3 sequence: CASSLFGSDNEKLFF. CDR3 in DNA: TGTGCCAGCAGCTTATTCGGGTCGGATAATGAAAAACTGTTTTTT.